The 23 T cell receptor beta chains below were found in one sample sequenced in a study of identical twins. TCRdb used MiXCR to reprocess the 5' RACE reads, holding one entry per CDR3 protein. This table holds some 760,000 distinct CDR3 sequences, roughly 18% found once. Separately, the same data were catalogued under a study of T cells expressing NK-cell markers.

Specimen: PBMCs. All receptors derive from a young woman in good health.

The CDR3 sequence is CSGPSADTQYF. CDR3 in DNA: TGCAGTGGCCCGAGCGCAGATACGCAGTATTTT. The chain employs TRBV20-1 and TRBJ2-3; D not resolved. Germline V gives CDR1 DFQATT, CDR2 SNEGSKA (reference sequence). This CDR3 contains 11 residues. V lost 7 bases to trimming and J lost 4 bases, with 9 bases between them.

This clonotype has more than one count but fewer than ten. The chain uses TRBV12-3 or TRBV12-4 and TRBJ2-7, with 11 bases that match TRBD2. The CDR3 covers 15 residues. V shed 5 bases, J shed 6 bases, and the junction held 9 bases outside the gene matches. The CDR3 DNA follows: TGTGCCAGCAGTACCACTAGCGGGGGTTCTGGCGAGCAGTACTTC. Its protein is CASSTTSGGSGEQYF.

This clonotype showed up just a few times. This rearrangement joins TRBV6-1 to TRBJ2-1; TRBD2 agrees at 9 bases. The V segment lost 7 bases and the J segment 1 base; nucleotides outside the gene matches: 5. Germline values: CDR1 MNHNS, CDR2 SASEGT. CDR3 size: 15 residues. This chain's CDR3 is CASTKTSGSYNEQFF. In DNA, the CDR3 is TGTGCCAGCACGAAAACTAGCGGGTCCTACAATGAGCAGTTCTTC.

Only a few counts were recorded for this clonotype. Here the CDR3 reads CASSVGLAEYNEQFF. The CDR3, as DNA: TGTGCCAGCAGCGTAGGGCTAGCGGAGTACAATGAGCAGTTCTTC. V is TRBV9 and J is TRBJ2-1; 7 nucleotides agree with TRBD2. The length of the CDR3 is 15 residues. V lost 0 bases, J lost 4 bases, and 4 bases stayed unmatched. CDR1 and CDR2 from the germline V gene are SGDLS and YYNGEE.

This rearrangement joins TRBV7-9 to TRBJ2-3; D unresolved. V lost 5 bases and J lost 4, with 10 bases in between. Germline CDR1 is SEHNR and CDR2 is FQNEAQ (reference sequence). This CDR3 spans 13 amino acids. CDR3 protein: CASSIGGPDTQYF. CDR3 bases: TGTGCCAGCAGCATTGGTGGGCCAGATACGCAGTATTTT.

This clonotype showed up just a few times. This sequence joins TRBV11-1 and TRBJ2-7, with TRBD2 matching 11 bases. Trimming cost V 2 bases and J 4 bases; bases outside gene matches: 13. The germline V gene has CDR1 SGHAT and CDR2 FQDESV (reference sequence). This CDR3 is 18 amino acids long. CDR3 loop: CASSLTYGGTSGRYEQYF. The CDR3 DNA reads TGTGCCAGCAGCTTAACATATGGGGGGACTAGCGGACGATACGAGCAGTACTTC. The full variable domain, with the rest looked up from reference TRBV11-1 and TRBJ2-7, is EAEVAQSPRYKITEKSQAVAFWCDPISGHATLYWYRQILGQGPELLVQFQDESVVDDSQLPKDRFSAERLKGVDSTLKIQPAELGDSAMYLCASSLTYGGTSGRYEQYFGPGTRLTVT.

The CDR3 loop is CASSASTGSYEQYF. Written as DNA, the CDR3 is TGTGCCAGCAGCGCCTCGACAGGCTCCTACGAGCAGTACTTC. V and J are TRBV9 and TRBJ2-7, with D possibly matching TRBD1 (6 bases). The length of the CDR3 is 14 residues. Trimming took 3 bases from V and 0 from J, leaving 10 bases between them. From germline, CDR1 is SGDLS and CDR2 YYNGEE.

This clonotype has a handful of counts. The chain links TRBV6-4 to TRBJ2-3; no clear D. The V end lost 2 bases, the J end lost 2 bases, and 2 bases lay between the germline ends. Per germline, CDR1 MRHNA and CDR2 SNTAGT. This CDR3 region has 12 residues. The CDR3 bases are TGTGCCAGCAGTGACAACACAGATACGCAGTATTTT. As protein: CASSDNTDTQYF.

This clonotype was counted a few times. The CDR3 spells CSVAGAGDEGTDTQYF. The CDR3 region has the DNA TGCAGCGTTGCTGGGGCAGGGGATGAGGGCACAGATACGCAGTATTTT. The chain is built from TRBV29-1 and TRBJ2-3; D may be TRBD1 (6 bases). The length of the CDR3 is 16 residues. Trimming took 4 bases from V and 1 from J, leaving 18 bases between them. Germline V gene lookup returns CDR1 SQVTM and CDR2 ANQGSEA.

This clonotype occurred a few times. The CDR3 sequence: CASSFGGIPEAFF. The DNA of the CDR3 is TGTGCCAGCAGCTTCGGCGGAATCCCTGAAGCTTTCTTT. The chain combines TRBV13 with TRBJ1-1; no firm D call. Germline V gives CDR1 PRHDT, CDR2 FYEKMQ (reference sequence). The V end lost 3 bases, the J end lost 6 bases, and 11 bases lay between the germline ends. This CDR3 contains 13 residues.

This clonotype was detected only once. The junction and the germline gene differ at one end; a read error may be behind it. This sequence joins TRBV10-2 and TRBJ2-7; D remains ambiguous. Per germline, CDR1 WSHSY and CDR2 SAAADI. The CDR3 spans 12 residues. CDR3 nucleotides: TGCGCCAGCAGTGAGACCTACTACGGGCAGTACTTC. Its protein product is CASSETYYGQYF.

The genes are TRBV7-8 and TRBJ1-1; 7 bases fit TRBD1. CDR3 length equals 15 residues. CDR1 SGHVS and CDR2 FQNEAQ come from the germline V gene. V was clipped by 5 bases and J by 4 bases; unmatched bases: 10. Here the CDR3 DNA reads TGTGCCAGCAGCCTGAAGTACAGGGGCGGCACTGAAGCTTTCTTT. This sequence encodes CASSLKYRGGTEAFF.

The rearrangement joins TRBV7-9 to TRBJ2-7; a possible D gene is TRBD1 (5 bases). Germline loops: CDR1 SEHNR, CDR2 FQNEAQ (reference sequence). Trimming removed 2 bases from V and 0 bases from J, with 14 bases in between. The CDR3 runs to 16 residues. Here the CDR3 reads CASSLLPQVSSYEQYF. The CDR3 DNA is TGTGCCAGCAGCTTACTCCCACAGGTGTCCTCCTACGAGCAGTACTTC.

The gene calls are TRBV30 and TRBJ2-3; D is unclear. This CDR3 is 12 amino acids long. Trimming shortened V by 0 bases and J by 7 bases, and 8 bases separated the two germline ends. In germline, CDR1 is GTSNPN, CDR2 SVGIG (reference sequence). The CDR3 loop reads CAWSVALYTQYF. CDR3 DNA sequence: TGTGCCTGGAGTGTGGCACTTTATACGCAGTATTTT. The whole variable domain, filled in from reference TRBV30 and TRBJ2-3, reads SQTIHQWPATLVQPVGSPLSLECTVEGTSNPNLYWYRQAAGRGLQLLFYSVGIGQISSEVPQNLSASRPQDRQFILSSKKLLLSDSGFYLCAWSVALYTQYFGPGTRLTVL.

The sample holds a few counts of this clonotype. The chain combines TRBV7-2 with TRBJ2-1, with 7 bases aligning to TRBD2. Trimming cost V 1 base and J 5 bases; bases outside gene matches: 5. The CDR3 sequence is 15 residues long. Germline lookup yields CDR1 SGHTA and CDR2 FQGNSA. The CDR3 region is CASSLVGTTDNEQFF. The CDR3 DNA is TGTGCCAGCAGCTTAGTTGGGACTACCGACAATGAGCAGTTCTTC.

V is TRBV6-5 and J is TRBJ2-1; TRBD1 agrees at 8 bases. J was trimmed by 13 bases and V by 6 bases; bases with no gene match: 8. The CDR3 length is 12 residues. Looked up from germline, CDR1 is MNHEY and CDR2 is SVGAGI. CDR3 bases: TGTGCCAGCAGAGACAGGGGTCAGGGTCAGTTCTTC. It yields the protein CASRDRGQGQFF.

This chain links TRBV5-1 with TRBJ2-1, with D tentatively TRBD1 (5 bases). Germline V gene sequence: CDR1 SGHRS, CDR2 YFSETQ. The ends were cut back, 0 bases at V and 7 bases at J, with 20 bases in the middle. This CDR3 is 17 amino acids long. CDR3: CASSLAREGARRNEQFF. The CDR3 bases are TGCGCCAGCAGCTTGGCCCGCGAAGGGGCGCGTAGGAATGAGCAGTTCTTC.

This clonotype was counted only a few times. This chain connects TRBV29-1 to TRBJ2-1; D is undetermined. Trimming shortened V by 7 bases and J by 10 bases, and 14 bases separated the two germline ends. The CDR3 has 11 residues. Per germline, CDR1 SQVTM and CDR2 ANQGSEA. This CDR3 reads CSASRSGEQFF. For the CDR3, the DNA is TGCAGCGCCTCTCGCTCGGGCGAGCAGTTCTTC.

The chain recombines TRBV20-1 with TRBJ2-2; TRBD2 is a possible D gene (6 bases). Per the germline V gene, CDR1 is DFQATT and CDR2 is SNEGSKA (reference sequence). CDR3 length: 13 amino acids. The V and J ends lost 0 bases and 6 bases respectively, with 8 bases between them. The DNA of the CDR3 is TGCAGTGCTAGAGATAGGGACTCCGGGGAGCTGTTTTTT. It codes for CSARDRDSGELFF.

This clonotype came up a few times. Here the CDR3 reads CAISFAGTERNEQFF. In nucleotides, the CDR3 is TGTGCCATCAGTTTCGCCGGGACAGAGAGGAATGAGCAGTTCTTC. V gene TRBV10-3 combines with J gene TRBJ2-1; 7 nucleotides align to TRBD1. Germline V gene data show CDR1 as ENHRY and CDR2 as SYGVKD. V trimming: 5 bases; J trimming: 7 bases; junction bases outside the gene matches: 11. The CDR3 is made up of 15 amino acids.

The chain is built from TRBV25-1 and TRBJ2-4; 11 bases align to TRBD2. V trimming: 2 bases; J trimming: 9 bases; junction bases outside the gene matches: 9. Germline lookup yields CDR1 MGHDK and CDR2 SYGVNS. CDR3 length: 16 amino acids. Here the CDR3 DNA reads TGTGCCAGCAGTGAAGCAGCTAGCGGGGGGCTAGCCATTCAGTACTTC. Protein sequence: CASSEAASGGLAIQYF.

V and J are TRBV5-1 and TRBJ2-3; D gene unclear. Germline V gene data show CDR1 as SGHRS and CDR2 as YFSETQ. V was pared by 0 bases and J by 2 bases, with 10 bases between. There are 15 residues in the CDR3. The chain's CDR3 is CASSLEFPHTDTQYF. CDR3 DNA: TGCGCCAGCAGCTTGGAGTTTCCCCACACAGATACGCAGTATTTT.

This clonotype was counted a few times. V and J are TRBV10-3 and TRBJ1-5; no firm D call. Per the germline V gene, CDR1 is ENHRY and CDR2 is SYGVKD. The CDR3 runs 16 residues. V lost 3 bases and J lost 4, with 16 bases in between. CDR3 protein: CAISDGPQPQNQPQHF. Here the CDR3 DNA reads TGTGCCATCAGTGATGGGCCCCAACCTCAGAATCAGCCCCAGCATTTT.